A selection of T cell receptor beta chains follows, all from one sample in a study of cytomegalovirus exposure and HLA in healthy donors. Libraries were prepared by immunoSEQ multiplex PCR; TCRdb keeps only in-frame clonotypes and omits some of them. The data show 55,000 to 65,000 clones, roughly four fifths seen once. The sample comprised PBMCs. The source is a human donor in good health. Each CDR3 is given with its conserved first and last residue. The D gene is left open where the match is weak. Part of the rows lack a size; the others show once, few, many or a class for expanded clones.

V gene	D gene	J gene	clone size	CDR3 DNA	CDR3 protein
TRBV27	TRBD1	TRBJ1-2	-	TGTGCCAGCAGTACCCCTTCGCGGCAGGGGGTTGATGGCTACACCTTC	CASSTPSRQGVDGYTF
TRBV5-1	-	TRBJ1-1	-	TGCGCCAGCAGTTCGGACAGTATAGCTGAAGCTTTCTTT	CASSSDSIAEAFF
TRBV5-1	-	TRBJ2-2	-	TGCGCCAGCAGCGGACCGGGACTGTCGACCGGGGAGCTGTTTTTT	CASSGPGLSTGELFF
TRBV6-4	-	TRBJ2-2	-	TGTGCCAGCAGTGAGGGGGCGCACACCGGGGAGCTGTTTTTT	CASSEGAHTGELFF
TRBV7-9	TRBD1	TRBJ2-1	-	TGTGCCAGCAGCCTGAGGACAGGGGGAGTAGATGAGCAGTTCTTC	CASSLRTGGVDEQFF
TRBV19	-	TRBJ2-1	-	TGTGCCAGTAGATCGGGAAATGAGCAGTTCTTC	CASRSGNEQFF
TRBV10-1	TRBD2	TRBJ2-1	-	TGCGCCACTAGCGGTAGTGGGAATGAGCAGTTCTTC	CATSGSGNEQFF
TRBV5-8	TRBD1	TRBJ2-7	-	TGTGCCAGCAGACGTGGTTGGGGATTGACAGGGGAGGCGGACGAGCAGTACTTC	CASRRGWGLTGEADEQYF
TRBV29-1	-	TRBJ2-7	few	TGCAGCGTTGAAATGAGGGGAGGTGGGAGAATACGAGAGCAGTACTTC	CSVEMRGGGRIREQYF
TRBV5-1	-	TRBJ2-1	-	TGCGCTCAGCGCTGCGCAGTGAAATCCTACAATGAGCAGTTCTTC	CAQRCAVKSYNEQFF
TRBV4-1	-	TRBJ1-2	-	TGCGCCAGCAGTCTCGACGGACACAAGGTACCCTATGGCTACACCTTC	CASSLDGHKVPYGYTF
TRBV2	-	TRBJ1-5	-	TGTGCCAGCAGTGAACTCCGTGGCAATCAGCCCCAGCATTTT	CASSELRGNQPQHF
TRBV5-4	-	TRBJ2-7	once	TGTGCCAGCACCTATGGTGGTGGCGCGACACTCAGCTCCTACGAGCAGTACTTC	CASTYGGGATLSSYEQYF
TRBV7-9	TRBD1	TRBJ1-1	-	TGTGCCAGCAGCTTAGCAGGGGGCTACACTGAAGCTTTCTTT	CASSLAGGYTEAFF
TRBV7-2	TRBD1	TRBJ2-7	-	TGTGCCAGCAGCCACGACAGGGGGAAGTACTACGAGCAGTACTTC	CASSHDRGKYYEQYF
TRBV5-1	TRBD1	TRBJ2-6	once	TGCGCCAGCAGCAAACAGGGGATCTCTGGGGCCAACGTCCTGACTTTC	CASSKQGISGANVLTF
TRBV7-8	TRBD1	TRBJ2-7	medium-sized	TGTGCCAGCAGCTTAGCTTCCCCCTGGACAGGGGGTACCGGCTACGAGCAGTACTTC	CASSLASPWTGGTGYEQYF
TRBV5-1	-	TRBJ2-2	once	TGCGCCAGCAGCTTGAGGGGAACGTGGAACACCGGGGAGCTGTTTTTT	CASSLRGTWNTGELFF
TRBV7-2	TRBD2	TRBJ2-7	-	TGTGCCAGCAGCCGGTTTGGTTATCCCGGGGCGGGAGACTACGAGCAGTACTTC	CASSRFGYPGAGDYEQYF
TRBV4-2	TRBD2	TRBJ2-1	-	TGTGCCAGCAGCCCCTTGACTAGCGGGGTGGGTGAGCAGTTCTTC	CASSPLTSGVGEQFF
TRBV7-8	-	TRBJ1-2	-	TGTGCCAGCAGCTTAGACAGGGTCGGAGGCTACACCTTC	CASSLDRVGGYTF
TRBV4-3	TRBD1	TRBJ1-6	-	TGCGCCAGCCGAAGGCAGTACAGGGGTAATAATTCACCCCTCCACTTT	CASRRQYRGNNSPLHF
TRBV29-1	-	TRBJ1-1	-	TGCAGCGTTTCTACCGCCGCTGAAGCTTTCTTT	CSVSTAAEAFF
TRBV25-1	-	TRBJ2-2	once	TGTGCCAGCAGTGAACAGGGGGGAGGGGAGCTGTTTTTT	CASSEQGGGELFF
TRBV6-5	TRBD1	TRBJ1-6	few	TGTGCCAGCCGTAGACAGGGTGATTATAATTCACCCCTCCACTTT	CASRRQGDYNSPLHF
TRBV6-5	TRBD1	TRBJ1-2	-	TGTGCCAGCAGTCAACACAGGGGCGACTATGGCTACACCTTC	CASSQHRGDYGYTF
TRBV5-1	-	TRBJ2-1	-	TGCGCCAGCAGCTTGGGAGGACAGATGTCCTACAATGAGCAGTTCTTC	CASSLGGQMSYNEQFF
TRBV18	-	TRBJ2-1	once	TGTGCCAGCTCACCCCTAGGAGACAGTTACAATGAGCAGTTCTTC	CASSPLGDSYNEQFF
TRBV7-2	-	TRBJ1-6	-	TGTGCCAGCAGCCATACCGAGGGGGTCACACCCCTCCACTTT	CASSHTEGVTPLHF
TRBV6-5	-	TRBJ2-7	-	TGTGCCAGCAGCGCCAGGGGTTGGCGCGAGCAGTACTTC	CASSARGWREQYF
TRBV6-5	TRBD1	TRBJ2-2	few	TGTGCCAGCAGTCTAGGACAGGTCACCGGGGAGCTGTTTTTT	CASSLGQVTGELFF
TRBV5-1	TRBD2	TRBJ2-1	-	TGCGCCAGCAGCTTGGGGGGGACTAGCGGCCTTCTCTACAATGAGCAGTTCTTC	CASSLGGTSGLLYNEQFF
TRBV5-1	-	TRBJ1-4	-	TGCGCCAGCAGCCCCGGGACTTACAAGAGGGAAAAACTGTTTTTT	CASSPGTYKREKLFF
TRBV30	-	TRBJ2-7	-	TGTGCCTGGAACGAGGGCTACGAGCAGTACTTC	CAWNEGYEQYF
TRBV6-1	-	TRBJ1-6	-	TGTGCCAGCAGTGAATGGGGGGGACAAGGTTCACCCCTCCACTTT	CASSEWGGQGSPLHF
TRBV19	TRBD2	TRBJ2-5	-	TGTGCCAGTAGCCCAGGGTGGCGGGGGAAAAACTCACAGGAGACCCAGTACTTC	CASSPGWRGKNSQETQYF
TRBV6-1	TRBD1	TRBJ1-5	-	TGTGCCAGCAGTAGACAGGGGTTGATCAATCAGCCCCAGCATTTT	CASSRQGLINQPQHF
TRBV6-4	-	TRBJ2-1	-	TGTGCCAGCAGTGATGGGCAGGACAACAATGAGCAGTTCTTC	CASSDGQDNNEQFF
TRBV5-1	-	TRBJ1-2	-	TGCGCCAGCAGCCCTCAGAGGGCGGGTAACTATGGCTACACCTTC	CASSPQRAGNYGYTF
TRBV30	-	TRBJ1-1	once	TGTGCCTCCCTCAGGGGTAGGGCTGAAGCTTTCTTT	CASLRGRAEAFF
TRBV5-6	-	TRBJ1-4	-	TGTGCCAGCAGCTCTTATGCAACTAATGAAAAACTGTTTTTT	CASSSYATNEKLFF
TRBV4-1	-	TRBJ1-5	-	TGCGCCAGCAGCCAAGATCGAGGGAGAGGACTCAATCAGCCCCAGCATTTT	CASSQDRGRGLNQPQHF
TRBV28	TRBD2	TRBJ2-6	-	TGTGCCAGCATAGCGGGAGGGGACTCTGGGGCCAACGTCCTGACTTTC	CASIAGGDSGANVLTF
TRBV6-6	TRBD1	TRBJ1-1	-	TGTGCCAGCAGTGCAACAGGGGCCACTGAAGCTTTCTTT	CASSATGATEAFF
TRBV30	TRBD2	TRBJ2-1	-	TGTGCCTGGAGCGCCGTTTGGGGGACTAGCGGGGGGTACAATGAGCAGTTCTTC	CAWSAVWGTSGGYNEQFF
TRBV9	TRBD1	TRBJ1-2	-	TGTGCCAGCAGCGTAGGGACAGGGTATAGCTACACCTTC	CASSVGTGYSYTF
TRBV9	-	TRBJ2-5	-	TGTGCCAGCAGCCCTCGGGTGGTCCAAGAGACCCAGTACTTC	CASSPRVVQETQYF
TRBV11-2	TRBD1	TRBJ2-3	-	TGTGCCAGGCACAGGGGAGAGCCAGATACGCAGTATTTT	CARHRGEPDTQYF
TRBV4-1	-	TRBJ2-5	-	TGCGCCAGCAGCCTTCGATACGCGGAGACCCAGTACTTC	CASSLRYAETQYF
TRBV18	TRBD1	TRBJ1-1	-	TGTGCCAGCTCACAAGAGACAGGGGTCACTGAAGCTTTCTTT	CASSQETGVTEAFF
TRBV4-3	TRBD2	TRBJ2-1	-	TGCGCCAGCAGCCAAGATGACAGCGGGGGGGCTATCTATGAGCAGTTCTTC	CASSQDDSGGAIYEQFF
TRBV27	TRBD1	TRBJ1-1	-	TGTGCCAGCAGTTCCCCAAGACAGGGACGGGGTACTGAAGCTTTCTTT	CASSSPRQGRGTEAFF
TRBV30	TRBD1	TRBJ1-2	-	TGTGCCTGGGATGCCGGGACAGGGGAGTACTATGGCTACACCTTC	CAWDAGTGEYYGYTF
TRBV11-2	-	TRBJ2-5	-	TGTGCCAGCAGCTCAATTCGGGAGACCCAGTACTTC	CASSSIRETQYF
TRBV7-2	TRBD1	TRBJ2-5	-	TGTGCCAGCATCCCCGGGACAGGGGGCAAGGAGACCCAGTACTTC	CASIPGTGGKETQYF
TRBV15	-	TRBJ1-5	few	TGTGCCACCAGCAAATATAGCAATCAGCCCCAGCATTTT	CATSKYSNQPQHF
TRBV7-9	-	TRBJ2-7	-	TGTGCCAGCAGCGCAACCGGACAAGGATTGGACGAGCAGTACTTC	CASSATGQGLDEQYF